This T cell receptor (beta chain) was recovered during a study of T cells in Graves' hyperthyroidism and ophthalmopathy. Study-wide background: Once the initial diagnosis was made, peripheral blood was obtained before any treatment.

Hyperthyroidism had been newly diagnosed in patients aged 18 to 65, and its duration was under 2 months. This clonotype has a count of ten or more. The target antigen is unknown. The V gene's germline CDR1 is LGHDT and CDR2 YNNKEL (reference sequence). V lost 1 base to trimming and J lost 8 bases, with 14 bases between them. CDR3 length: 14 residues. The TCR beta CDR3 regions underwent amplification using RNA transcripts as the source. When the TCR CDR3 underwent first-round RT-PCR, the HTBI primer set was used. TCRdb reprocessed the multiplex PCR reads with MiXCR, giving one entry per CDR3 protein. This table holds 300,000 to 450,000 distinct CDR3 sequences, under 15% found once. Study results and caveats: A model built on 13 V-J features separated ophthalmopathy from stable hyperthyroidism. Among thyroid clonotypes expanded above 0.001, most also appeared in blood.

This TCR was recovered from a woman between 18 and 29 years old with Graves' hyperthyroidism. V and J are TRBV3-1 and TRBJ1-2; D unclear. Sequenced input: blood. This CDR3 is CASSQGQTRSGYTF. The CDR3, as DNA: TGTGCCAGCAGCCAAGGACAAACCCGGTCCGGCTACACCTTC.